Below are 22 T cell receptor beta chains sequenced from a single sample in a study of T cells in Graves' hyperthyroidism and ophthalmopathy. TCR beta CDR3 regions were amplified from RNA. The TCR CDR3 first-round RT-PCR relied on the HTBI primer set. One entry per CDR3 protein results from TCRdb running MiXCR on the multiplex PCR reads. Of 500,000 to 600,000 distinct CDR3 sequences in the sample, over 15% were seen once. Sequencing input: blood. The receptor source for this set is a woman between 18 and 29 years old with Graves' hyperthyroidism.

The chain recombines TRBV6-4 with TRBJ2-3, with 10 bases matching TRBD1. Germline loops: CDR1 MRHNA, CDR2 SNTAGT. This CDR3 contains 14 residues. Unmatched junction bases numbered 2, after V lost 2 bases and J lost 6 bases. CDR3: CASSDGQGGDTQYF. The CDR3 DNA reads as TGTGCCAGCAGTGACGGACAGGGGGGGGATACGCAGTATTTT.

The rearrangement links TRBV5-1 to TRBJ1-6; 8 nucleotides agree with TRBD1. CDR1 and CDR2 from the germline V gene are SGHRS and YFSETQ. The CDR3 consists of 17 residues. J was trimmed by 7 bases and V by 2 bases; bases with no gene match: 11. The CDR3 sequence: CASSLGQGTARNSPLHF. The CDR3 bases are TGCGCCAGCAGCTTAGGACAGGGAACCGCTCGGAATTCACCCCTCCACTTT.

Ten or more counts support this clonotype. CDR3: CASRGQGTGELFF. The DNA for the CDR3 is TGTGCCAGCAGGGGACAGGGGACCGGGGAGCTGTTTTTT. The J gene is TRBJ2-2, the V gene TRBV2; 10 bases line up with TRBD1. CDR3 length equals 13 residues. Germline V gene lookup returns CDR1 SNHLY and CDR2 FYNNEI. Germline trimming cut 6 bases from V and 5 bases from J; bases unmatched to any gene: 0.

This clonotype was observed at least ten times. The chain joins TRBV10-3 to TRBJ2-3, with D hard to call. V was pared by 0 bases and J by 7 bases, with 8 bases between. In germline, CDR1 is ENHRY, CDR2 SYGVKD. This CDR3 comprises 13 residues. The CDR3 DNA follows: TGTGCCATCAGTGAGTCGAACAGCCATACGCAGTATTTT. It codes for CAISESNSHTQYF.

This rearrangement joins TRBV5-1 to TRBJ1-4; TRBD1 agrees at 9 bases. The CDR3 is made up of 16 amino acids. V lost 4 bases, J lost 5 bases, and 9 bases stayed unmatched. CDR1 is SGHRS and CDR2 is YFSETQ in the germline V gene. CDR3 sequence: CASSGGRGQGNEKLFF. The DNA of the CDR3 is TGCGCCAGCAGCGGAGGGAGGGGACAGGGAAATGAAAAACTGTTTTTT.

This clonotype appeared a few times. The chain links TRBV18 to TRBJ1-6; D not certain. Germline V gene data show CDR1 as KGHSH and CDR2 as LQKENI. With 6 bases removed from V and 5 bases from J, the gap between germline ends came to 14 bases. This CDR3 comprises 15 residues. CDR3 region: CASSHLPRNNSPLHF. The CDR3, as DNA: TGTGCCAGCTCCCACCTCCCCAGGAATAATTCACCCCTCCACTTT.

This clonotype was seen many times. The chain employs TRBV20-1 and TRBJ2-5; D not certain. Trimming shortened V by 3 bases and J by 7 bases, and 21 bases separated the two germline ends. CDR1 DFQATT and CDR2 SNEGSKA come from the germline V gene (reference sequence). The CDR3 totals 15 residues. CDR3 nucleotide sequence: TGCAGTGCTAGTGCCGAGCGACCCCCGGGTCCGACCCAGTACTTC. This translates into CSASAERPPGPTQYF.

This clonotype was seen at least ten times. V and J are TRBV6-1 and TRBJ1-5; 7 nucleotides line up with TRBD1. The CDR3 spans 20 residues. The V gene end was trimmed by 4 bases and the J gene end by 0 bases; junction bases not matched to a gene: 18. Germline CDR1 reads MNHNS; CDR2 reads SASEGT. As DNA, the CDR3 is TGTGCCAGCAGTGGAGCCCTTGAGACAGGGATCGAATATAGCAATCAGCCCCAGCATTTT. Amino acids: CASSGALETGIEYSNQPQHF.

At least ten counts were recorded for this clonotype. In DNA, the CDR3 is TGTGCCAGCAGTTATCGGTCGGGCGACGGATCCTATAATTCACCCCTCCACTTT. Amino acid sequence: CASSYRSGDGSYNSPLHF. V gene TRBV6-2 or TRBV6-3 combines with J gene TRBJ1-6; D remains unclear. Deletions cut 3 bases from V and 1 base from J, with 16 bases between. In germline, CDR1 is MNHEY, CDR2 SVGEGT. CDR3 size: 18 residues.

Ten or more counts support this clonotype. The chain uses TRBV3-1 and TRBJ2-1; 11 bases are a match to TRBD2. J gave up 8 bases and V 4 bases, and 7 bases lay outside the gene matches. Germline-derived CDR1 and CDR2 are LGHDT and YNNKEL (reference sequence). This CDR3 region has 15 residues. CDR3 amino acids: CASSLPGTSGDEQFF. Written as DNA, the CDR3 is TGTGCCAGCAGCCTACCCGGGACTAGCGGCGATGAGCAGTTCTTC.

This clonotype has a count of ten or more. The chain couples TRBV2 to TRBJ2-5, with 7 bases lining up with TRBD1. Trimming took 6 bases from V and 2 from J; bases not matched to a gene: 9. The CDR3 covers 15 residues. CDR1 is SNHLY and CDR2 is FYNNEI in the germline V gene. Here the CDR3 DNA reads TGTGCCAGCAGAGACGGGACAGTATCTCAAGAGACCCAGTACTTC. It specifies CASRDGTVSQETQYF.

Many counts were recorded for this clonotype. For the CDR3, the DNA is TGTGCCAGCACCCCGCTAGCGGGAGGAGAGACCCAGTACTTC. Protein product: CASTPLAGGETQYF. The chain combines TRBV12-3 or TRBV12-4 with TRBJ2-5; 11 bases are shared with TRBD2. CDR3 length: 14 residues. V shed 7 bases, J shed 4 bases, and the junction held 5 bases outside the gene matches.

This clonotype was seen many times. The V and J genes are TRBV27 and TRBJ2-7; 10 bases are a match to TRBD1. The CDR3 spans 15 residues. Trimming at V came to 4 bases and at J to 4 bases, leaving 7 bases not matched to a gene. CDR1 is MNHEY, CDR2 SMNVEV, per germline (reference sequence). CDR3 region: CASSYETGGLYEQYF. The DNA of the CDR3 is TGTGCCAGCAGTTACGAGACAGGGGGCTTGTACGAGCAGTACTTC.

V is TRBV7-9 and J is TRBJ2-5, with 8 bases identical to TRBD2. Germline-derived CDR1 and CDR2 are SEHNR and FQNEAQ (reference sequence). The CDR3 is 14 amino acids. Trimming cost V 5 bases and J 5 bases; bases outside gene matches: 7. The CDR3: CASSRRLAYETQYF. CDR3 bases: TGTGCCAGCAGCCGCAGACTAGCGTATGAGACCCAGTACTTC. Variable domain in full (rest from reference TRBV7-9 and TRBJ2-5): DTGVSQNPRHKITKRGQNVTFRCDPISEHNRLYWYRQTLGQGPEFLTYFQNEAQLEKSRLLSDRFSAERPKGSFSTLEIQRTEQGDSAMYLCASSRRLAYETQYFGPGTRLLVL.

This clonotype was seen a few times. An end of the junction does not agree with germline; a read error may underlie this. The J gene is TRBJ2-5, the V gene TRBV6-5, with 7 bases matching TRBD2. Germline-derived CDR1 and CDR2 are MNHEY and SVGAGI. CDR3 length: 17 residues. In DNA, the CDR3 is TGTGCCAGCAGTTACTCCGCGGCGGGAGTACGGGCAGAGACCCGGTACTTC. Its translation is CASSYSAAGVRAETRYF.

V usage is TRBV19 and J usage is TRBJ1-1; D not resolved. Trimming shortened V by 3 bases and J by 5 bases, and 16 bases separated the two germline ends. Germline V CDR1 and CDR2: LNHDA, SQIVND (reference sequence). The CDR3 has 15 residues. The CDR3: CASSIPPPRWTEAFF. CDR3 sequence (DNA): TGTGCCAGTAGTATCCCCCCCCCGAGGTGGACTGAAGCTTTCTTT. Variable domain in full (rest from reference TRBV19 and TRBJ1-1): DGGITQSPKYLFRKEGQNVTLSCEQNLNHDAMYWYRQDPGQGLRLIYYSQIVNDFQKGDIAEGYSVSREKKESFPLTVTSAQKNPTAFYLCASSIPPPRWTEAFFGQGTRLTVV.

This clonotype was recorded many times. The V call is TRBV11-2, the J call TRBJ1-2, with D possibly matching TRBD1 (6 bases). The germline V gene has CDR1 SGHAT and CDR2 FQNNGV. V was trimmed by 3 bases and J by 6 bases, leaving 17 bases between them. The CDR3 runs 15 residues. Written as DNA, the CDR3 is TGTGCCAGCAGCTTTGAGGTGCACAGGGAGGATGGCTACACCTTC. Amino acid sequence: CASSFEVHREDGYTF.

This clonotype appeared many times. This chain links TRBV6-1 with TRBJ2-3, with 7 bases fitting TRBD2. The trim removed 5 bases at V and 6 bases at J, leaving 8 bases unmatched. The CDR3 loop spans 14 amino acids. CDR1 is MNHNS and CDR2 is SASEGT in the germline V gene. Here the CDR3 reads CASSYRGRSDTQYF. CDR3 DNA: TGTGCCAGCAGTTACCGCGGGAGAAGTGATACGCAGTATTTT.

CDR3 sequence (DNA): TGTGCCAGTAGTATAGATCCAGGCATTGCAACTAATGAAAAACTGTTTTTT. Translating it yields CASSIDPGIATNEKLFF. The rearrangement joins TRBV19 to TRBJ1-4; no clear D. CDR1 is LNHDA, CDR2 SQIVND, per germline (reference sequence). Trimming took off 0 bases at V and 0 bases at J, with 11 bases between the two ends. The CDR3 loop spans 17 amino acids. The full variable domain, in which reference TRBV19 and TRBJ1-4 provide the parts outside the CDR3, is DGGITQSPKYLFRKEGQNVTLSCEQNLNHDAMYWYRQDPGQGLRLIYYSQIVNDFQKGDIAEGYSVSREKKESFPLTVTSAQKNPTAFYLCASSIDPGIATNEKLFFGSGTQLSVL.

In this sample, this clonotype turned up once. The gene calls are TRBV19 and TRBJ2-2; D is possibly TRBD1 (6 bases). This CDR3 has 15 amino acids. Germline V gene lookup returns CDR1 LNHDA and CDR2 SQIVND (reference sequence). Trimming cost V 5 bases and J 2 bases, with 12 bases left between them. The CDR3 coding sequence is TGTGCCAGTAGTCCGCACAGGGAAAACACCGGGGAGCTGTTTTTT. Translated, it gives CASSPHRENTGELFF.

This clonotype was counted a few times. The chain employs TRBV5-6 and TRBJ2-7; 9 nucleotides match TRBD1. Per germline, CDR1 SGHDT and CDR2 YYEEEE. V lost 0 bases and J lost 2; bases outside the gene matches: 6. CDR3 length equals 16 residues. CDR3 sequence (DNA): TGTGCCAGCAGCTTGGCGCCGGGACAGGGCACCTACGAGCAGTACTTC. It encodes CASSLAPGQGTYEQYF.

The J gene is TRBJ2-1, the V gene TRBV5-1; no clear D gene. The V and J ends lost 0 bases and 10 bases respectively, with 11 bases between them. The germline gives CDR1 SGHRS, CDR2 YFSETQ. This CDR3 is built from 13 residues. The DNA for the CDR3 is TGCGCCAGCAGCTTGGGTAGGACCTACGAGCAGTTCTTC. Translating gives CASSLGRTYEQFF.